Presented here are 26 T cell receptor beta chains from one specimen sequenced in a study of T-cell memory formation after mild COVID-19. TCRdb ran MiXCR on the 5' RACE reads and lists one entry per CDR3 protein. The sample holds roughly 100,000 distinct CDR3 sequences, 10% to 15% seen once. The sample was PBMCs or a T cell subset sorted from them (not recorded which). The receptor set was obtained from an adult woman who had mild COVID-19 (a few samples of this study predate the infection). Cell type and time point are not known.

There are a few counts of this clonotype. This chain links TRBV24-1 with TRBJ2-2, with TRBD1 matching 9 bases. V was pared by 4 bases and J by 4 bases, with 9 bases of the junction left unmatched. Germline values: CDR1 KGHDR, CDR2 SFDVKD. The CDR3 totals 17 residues. The CDR3 nucleotides are TGTGCCACCAGTGACCGGACCGGGACAGGGCCCACCGGGGAGCTGTTTTTT. As protein: CATSDRTGTGPTGELFF.

J is TRBJ2-7 and V is TRBV18; the D call may be TRBD1 or TRBD2 (5 bases each). This CDR3 spans 15 amino acids. V dropped 3 bases and J dropped 2 bases, with 14 bases sitting between them. The germline V gene encodes CDR1 KGHSH and CDR2 LQKENI. The CDR3 spells CASSPSGTAPYEQYF. The CDR3 DNA reads as TGTGCCAGCTCACCCTCCGGGACCGCACCCTACGAGCAGTACTTC.

The chain is built from TRBV27 and TRBJ1-1; D is unclear. This CDR3 has 14 residues. Germline V CDR1 and CDR2: MNHEY, SMNVEV (reference sequence). The V end lost 1 base, the J end lost 6 bases, and 12 bases lay between the germline ends. CDR3 residues: CASSLLVDFAEAFF. The CDR3 DNA reads TGTGCCAGCAGTTTATTAGTAGATTTCGCTGAAGCTTTCTTT.

The sample holds a few counts of this clonotype. The chain employs TRBV10-2 and TRBJ2-7; maybe TRBD2 (6 bases). The V gene's germline CDR1 is WSHSY and CDR2 SAAADI. The CDR3 runs to 12 residues. V lost 10 bases and J 3 bases, leaving 13 bases between the germline ends. The CDR3 protein is CATRDLNYEQYF. CDR3 in DNA: TGCGCCACTAGGGACTTAAACTACGAGCAGTACTTC.

This rearrangement joins TRBV7-9 to TRBJ2-7; D possibly corresponds to TRBD2 (7 bases). V lost 1 base to trimming and J lost 3 bases, with 13 bases between them. The CDR3 sequence is 15 residues long. Germline V lookup: CDR1 SEHNR, CDR2 FQNEAQ (reference sequence). CDR3 residues: CASSLGRGQGYEQYF. The CDR3 nucleotides read TGTGCCAGCAGCTTAGGGCGGGGGCAGGGCTACGAGCAGTACTTC.

V is TRBV24-1 and J is TRBJ2-5; D not certain. Trimming stripped 5 bases from V and 5 bases from J, with 11 bases between. Germline-derived CDR1 and CDR2 are KGHDR and SFDVKD. CDR3 length: 13 amino acids. In DNA, the CDR3 is TGTGCCACCAGTGGCGGCGGCCAGGAGACCCAGTACTTC. It yields the protein CATSGGGQETQYF.

In its sample, this clonotype was seen a few times. The chain carries TRBV27 and TRBJ2-5; D remains unclear. Germline CDR1 is MNHEY and CDR2 is SMNVEV (reference sequence). Trimming cost V 5 bases and J 5 bases, with 15 bases left between them. The CDR3 totals 14 residues. CDR3 region: CASSLSGLVETQYF. In DNA, the CDR3 is TGTGCCAGCAGTCTGAGTGGGCTTGTGGAGACCCAGTACTTC.

The rearrangement links TRBV7-9 to TRBJ2-7, with 8 bases lining up with TRBD1. Per the germline V gene, CDR1 is SEHNR and CDR2 is FQNEAQ (reference sequence). Germline trimming cut 5 bases from V and 4 bases from J; bases unmatched to any gene: 16. CDR3 length: 17 amino acids. The CDR3 DNA is TGTGCCAGCAGCGTCGGACAGGGTTCGGGGCCCGGGTACGAGCAGTACTTC. Its protein product is CASSVGQGSGPGYEQYF. The complete variable domain, with remaining parts taken from reference TRBV7-9 and TRBJ2-7, reads DTGVSQNPRHKITKRGQNVTFRCDPISEHNRLYWYRQTLGQGPEFLTYFQNEAQLEKSRLLSDRFSAERPKGSFSTLEIQRTEQGDSAMYLCASSVGQGSGPGYEQYFGPGTRLTVT.

The chain uses TRBV7-9 and TRBJ2-1; TRBD2 matches 10 bases. Germline values: CDR1 SEHNR, CDR2 FQNEAQ (reference sequence). This CDR3 comprises 16 residues. Germline trimming cut 5 bases from V and 1 base from J; bases unmatched to any gene: 5. CDR3 residues: CASSHSGGTSYNEQFF. CDR3 DNA sequence: TGTGCCAGCAGCCATAGCGGGGGGACGTCCTACAATGAGCAGTTCTTC.

The chain links TRBV5-1 to TRBJ2-3, with D unclear. V was cut by 3 bases and J by 2 bases, with 10 bases left in between. There are 14 residues in the CDR3. In germline, CDR1 is SGHRS, CDR2 YFSETQ. CDR3 coding DNA: TGCGCCAGCAGCTCGACGATTAACACAGATACGCAGTATTTT. This translates into CASSSTINTDTQYF.

This clonotype has just a few counts. This chain joins TRBV4-3 and TRBJ2-7, with D perhaps matching TRBD1 or TRBD2 (5 bases each). CDR1 is LGHNA and CDR2 is YSLEER in the germline V gene. CDR3 length: 14 amino acids. Trimming pared 3 bases from V and 4 bases from J, leaving 13 bases between. In DNA form, the CDR3 reads TGCGCCAGCAGCCAGGGGGTATCCTGGTACGAGCAGTACTTC. Its protein product is CASSQGVSWYEQYF.

The table lists this clonotype with a few counts. The chain has TRBV20-1 and TRBJ1-3; a possible D gene is TRBD1 (6 bases). In germline, CDR1 is DFQATT, CDR2 SNEGSKA (reference sequence). The CDR3 has 14 residues. The V end was cut by 3 bases, the J end by 4 bases, with 13 bases between. The CDR3 loop is CSARERGKGNTIYF. CDR3 sequence (DNA): TGCAGTGCTAGGGAGAGGGGGAAGGGAAACACCATATATTTT.

This clonotype was seen repeatedly, ten times or more. The gene calls are TRBV5-1 and TRBJ2-7; perhaps TRBD1 as D (6 bases). Per the germline V gene, CDR1 is SGHRS and CDR2 is YFSETQ. V lost 0 bases and J 5 bases, leaving 12 bases between the germline ends. The CDR3 loop spans 14 amino acids. CDR3 nucleotides: TGCGCCAGCAGCTTGGGGACAGCCACCCACGAGCAGTACTTC. It is translated as CASSLGTATHEQYF.

This clonotype was counted between two and nine times. The V gene is TRBV7-9, the J gene TRBJ2-5; D is uncertain. The CDR3 extends over 14 amino acids. Trimming pared 3 bases from V and 3 bases from J, leaving 11 bases between. Germline V gene lookup returns CDR1 SEHNR and CDR2 FQNEAQ (reference sequence). In nucleotides, the CDR3 is TGTGCCAGCAGCTTCGGAAACGCTGAAGAGACCCAGTACTTC. Its protein is CASSFGNAEETQYF.

This clonotype was detected many times. The chain links TRBV4-3 to TRBJ2-1, with D perhaps matching TRBD2 (6 bases). This CDR3 comprises 16 residues. V lost 0 bases to trimming and J lost 1 base, with 10 bases between them. Germline CDR1 and CDR2: LGHNA and YSLEER. Here the CDR3 DNA reads TGCGCCAGCAGCCAAGATTGGGAGGAATCCTACAATGAGCAGTTCTTC. Amino acids: CASSQDWEESYNEQFF.

The rearrangement uses TRBV20-1 and TRBJ2-2, with D possibly TRBD1 on 8 matching bases. CDR3 length: 16 amino acids. V lost 1 base and J 6 bases, leaving 18 bases between the germline ends. Germline CDR1 is DFQATT and CDR2 is SNEGSKA (reference sequence). The CDR3 nucleotides read TGCAGTGCTAGAGTAGTAGGACAGGGAGGGGCCGGGGAGCTGTTTTTT. This gives the protein CSARVVGQGGAGELFF.

This clonotype has a handful of counts. The genes are TRBV4-3 and TRBJ2-7; 13 bases are shared with TRBD2. Germline CDR1 LGHNA, CDR2 YSLEER. Trimming removed 4 bases from V and 5 bases from J; junction bases left unmatched: 5. CDR3 length: 15 residues. The CDR3 sequence is CASSPGTSGIHEQYF. The CDR3 DNA is TGCGCCAGCAGCCCCGGGACTAGCGGGATACACGAGCAGTACTTC.

V gene TRBV4-1 combines with J gene TRBJ1-2; a possible D gene is TRBD1 (6 bases). Germline V lookup: CDR1 MGHRA, CDR2 YSYEKL. V gave up 0 bases and J gave up 4 bases, with 12 bases separating them. This CDR3 contains 15 residues. The CDR3 DNA reads TGCGCCAGCAGCCAAGAAGGGACACCGTCCTATGGCTACACCTTC. Protein sequence: CASSQEGTPSYGYTF.

The genes are TRBV7-2 and TRBJ2-3; perhaps TRBD1 as D (6 bases). Deletions cut 3 bases from V and 0 bases from J, with 13 bases between. In germline, CDR1 is SGHTA, CDR2 FQGNSA. The CDR3 runs 16 residues. The CDR3 DNA sequence: TGTGCCAGCAGCTTCAGGGGCTTTTTTAGCACAGATACGCAGTATTTT. Protein product: CASSFRGFFSTDTQYF.

J is TRBJ1-1 and V is TRBV27; TRBD1 matches at 7 bases. This CDR3 region has 14 residues. The J segment lost 0 bases and the V segment lost 7 bases, leaving 5 bases of the junction unmatched. The germline CDR1 and CDR2 sequences are MNHEY and SMNVEV (reference sequence). The CDR3 DNA reads TGTGCCAGCATTGGCAGGGGGGTGAACACTGAAGCTTTCTTT. This gives the protein CASIGRGVNTEAFF.

The chain has TRBV7-9 and TRBJ1-1; D unclear. Germline values: CDR1 SEHNR, CDR2 FQNEAQ (reference sequence). The CDR3 totals 15 residues. Trimming took off 5 bases at V and 0 bases at J, with 13 bases between the two ends. CDR3 DNA: TGTGCCAGCAGCCCTAACGTGGGAATGAACACTGAAGCTTTCTTT. It yields the protein CASSPNVGMNTEAFF. The full variable domain, completed using reference TRBV7-9 and TRBJ1-1, is DTGVSQNPRHKITKRGQNVTFRCDPISEHNRLYWYRQTLGQGPEFLTYFQNEAQLEKSRLLSDRFSAERPKGSFSTLEIQRTEQGDSAMYLCASSPNVGMNTEAFFGQGTRLTVV.

This clonotype was counted many times. The rearrangement joins TRBV4-3 to TRBJ2-7; 7 bases line up with TRBD1. The CDR3 has 16 amino acids. Germline trimming cut 2 bases from V and 2 bases from J; bases unmatched to any gene: 9. Germline assignment: CDR1 LGHNA and CDR2 YSLEER. The CDR3 DNA is TGCGCCAGCAGCCAATCGACAGGGTGGGATACCTACGAGCAGTACTTC. It translates to CASSQSTGWDTYEQYF.

CDR3 protein: CASSFGTVARLSGYTF. As DNA, the CDR3 is TGTGCCAGCAGTTTTGGGACAGTGGCGAGATTAAGTGGCTACACCTTC. V and J are TRBV12-3 or TRBV12-4 and TRBJ1-2; 7 positions agree with TRBD1. With 3 bases clipped from V and 7 bases from J, the junction kept 14 bases outside the gene matches. There are 16 residues in the CDR3.

The J gene is TRBJ1-5, the V gene TRBV4-1, with D possibly matching TRBD1 (6 bases). From germline, CDR1 is MGHRA and CDR2 YSYEKL. V lost 6 bases, J lost 0 bases, and 12 bases lay in between. The CDR3 sequence is 15 residues long. For the CDR3, the DNA is TGCGCCAGCAGGGGGACACGGAGTAGCAATCAGCCCCAGCATTTT. Its translation: CASRGTRSSNQPQHF.

This clonotype came up a few times. The chain carries TRBV9 and TRBJ2-7, with a tentative D call TRBD1 (5 bases). This CDR3 contains 12 residues. Germline V lookup: CDR1 SGDLS, CDR2 YYNGEE. The germline V and J ends were trimmed by 10 bases and 2 bases, with 13 bases remaining between them. The CDR3 DNA reads TGTGCCGGGGCCGACGCCACCTACGAGCAGTACTTC. Its protein is CAGADATYEQYF.

This clonotype was counted between two and nine times. The rearrangement joins TRBV12-3 or TRBV12-4 to TRBJ2-7; possible D gene TRBD1, 5 bases. V dropped 2 bases and J dropped 2 bases, with 13 bases sitting between them. This CDR3 comprises 15 residues. The CDR3 sequence: CASSLIPGPTYEQYF. CDR3 bases: TGTGCCAGCAGTTTAATTCCAGGGCCGACCTACGAGCAGTACTTC.